Included here is one TCR beta chain sequence, with context. The specificity of this receptor is unknown. Base quality data are lacking; no much larger clone is found one base away. These data originate in a study of shared clonotypes between healthy human individuals (dated by TCRdb to 2018 to 2020). Some background on the complete study: The cohort included a few men and a couple of women between 18 and 49 years of age. For each donor, three plates each were used for CD4 naive and CD4 memory, two plates were used for CD8 naive, and one plate was used for CD8 memory. Between about 0.94 and 8.9 billion PBMCs per donor were obtained by leukapheresis. The study deeply sequenced blood TCR repertoires of roughly five healthy adults to estimate repertoire size and the extent of clonotype sharing between individuals. Libraries were prepared and TCR repertoires were sequenced by different laboratories using diverse techniques, in order to increase sequencing depth and limit assay-specific biases.

TCR CDR3 regions were amplified from genomic DNA by multiplex PCR using the deep immunoSEQ assay. Extracted genomic DNA from each cell subset was spread evenly across all wells of several immunoSEQ 96-well plates, with each plate serving as a replicate. Each replicate PCR for sorted subsets received roughly 200 ng genomic DNA, equal to 30,000 or so T cell genomes. Purified libraries were measured with a Qubit 3.0 fluorometer, size-checked on a Bioanalyzer 2100, and measured again with the KAPA Library Quantification kit. Every immunoSEQ 96-well plate was sequenced on a dedicated single-read 150-cycle Illumina NextSeq 550 flow cell. Under the source paper's analysis protocol: Because the immunoSEQ output held only junctional sequences and lacked quality scores, the filtering could not match the filtering applied to full-length reads. To assign V/J genes and CDR3, sequences were annotated against IMGT germline references using PyIR, a Python wrapper for IgBLAST v1.9. Reads with weak V/J assignments (E-value above 1e-6), missing CDR3, stop codons, out-of-frame junctions, or ambiguous translated residues were removed. V3J clonotypes were defined as sequences sharing an identical inferred V gene, J gene, and CDR3 amino acid sequence. Percentage overlap between repertoires was calculated by dividing the number of shared unique clonotypes by the size of the smaller repertoire. Richness of each repertoire was evaluated using RTK rarefaction, the Chao1 estimator, and Recon v2.1 estimates of unobserved clonotypes. Generation probabilities were computed with OLGA for all TCRbeta clonotypes obtained by the gDNA method from four donors. TCRdb holds this immuneACCESS table with in-frame rearrangements only. Some clones are missing; in checked studies, unresolved V genes explain under half, and the rest has no known cause. V, J and clone size are taken as reported in that table, and D and trimming were inferred from the DNA itself. The sample table shows more than 2 million clones, and approximately 92% are seen once. The leading ten clones occupy about 1.6% of the sample.

General study outcomes and caveats: About 5% of naive CD4, around 4% of naive CD8, 2.3% of memory CD4, and less than 0.45% of memory CD8 clonotypes were shared across several donors. Based on pairwise subsampling, the degree of clonotype sharing among donors was expected to be affected by sequencing depth. Rarefaction of sorted-subset datasets indicated incomplete sequencing despite the large sequencing depth. Sampling was restricted to blood, and TCR repertoires in tissue are likely to differ from TCR repertoires in blood. Compared with non-shared clonotypes, clonotypes shared by all four sorted-subset donors had higher generation probabilities. Naive subsets generally had larger estimated clonotype richness than memory subsets. Because the study included only a small number of donors, the genetic and exposure-history diversity represented was limited.

CD8 naive samples were CD45RO-negative cells positively selected for CCR7, giving a CD45RA+CCR7+ population that excluded TemRA cells. The donors were healthy, HIV-negative adults with no recently reported acute infections or vaccinations. Only Caucasian adults living in Nashville, Tennessee, USA were represented among the donors. After blood collection by leukapheresis, PBMCs were isolated using Ficoll-Histopaque density gradient centrifugation and then cryopreserved in the vapor phase of liquid nitrogen. Analytical flow cytometry was used to check the purity and quantity of each magnetically sorted T cell population. Each sorted fraction had its genomic DNA isolated and then quantified by UV absorbance on a Nanodrop 2000c. The sequenced material came from naive CD8+ T cells from PBMCs. According to the study, the label for this sample's cell subset or site signals: CD45RA+CCR7+. The source is a man aged 18 to 30 in good health. Some clones in this sample may be carry-over from other donors' samples.

The CDR3: CASSQVLASPSGELFF. The DNA sequence is given as TGCGCCAGCAGCCAAGTCCTAGCATCTCCTTCCGGGGAGCTGTTTTTT. The rearranged chain carries TRBV4-1 and TRBJ2-2; TRBD2 could be the D gene, as 5 bases match. V and J lose 1 base and 6 bases, and a span of 15 bases separates them. The CDR3 holds 16 amino acids from the cysteine to the phenylalanine. The read is trimmed to its CDR3 DNA, 48 bases read in frame from base 1. The germline V gene gives CDR1 as MGHRA and CDR2 as YSYEKL.